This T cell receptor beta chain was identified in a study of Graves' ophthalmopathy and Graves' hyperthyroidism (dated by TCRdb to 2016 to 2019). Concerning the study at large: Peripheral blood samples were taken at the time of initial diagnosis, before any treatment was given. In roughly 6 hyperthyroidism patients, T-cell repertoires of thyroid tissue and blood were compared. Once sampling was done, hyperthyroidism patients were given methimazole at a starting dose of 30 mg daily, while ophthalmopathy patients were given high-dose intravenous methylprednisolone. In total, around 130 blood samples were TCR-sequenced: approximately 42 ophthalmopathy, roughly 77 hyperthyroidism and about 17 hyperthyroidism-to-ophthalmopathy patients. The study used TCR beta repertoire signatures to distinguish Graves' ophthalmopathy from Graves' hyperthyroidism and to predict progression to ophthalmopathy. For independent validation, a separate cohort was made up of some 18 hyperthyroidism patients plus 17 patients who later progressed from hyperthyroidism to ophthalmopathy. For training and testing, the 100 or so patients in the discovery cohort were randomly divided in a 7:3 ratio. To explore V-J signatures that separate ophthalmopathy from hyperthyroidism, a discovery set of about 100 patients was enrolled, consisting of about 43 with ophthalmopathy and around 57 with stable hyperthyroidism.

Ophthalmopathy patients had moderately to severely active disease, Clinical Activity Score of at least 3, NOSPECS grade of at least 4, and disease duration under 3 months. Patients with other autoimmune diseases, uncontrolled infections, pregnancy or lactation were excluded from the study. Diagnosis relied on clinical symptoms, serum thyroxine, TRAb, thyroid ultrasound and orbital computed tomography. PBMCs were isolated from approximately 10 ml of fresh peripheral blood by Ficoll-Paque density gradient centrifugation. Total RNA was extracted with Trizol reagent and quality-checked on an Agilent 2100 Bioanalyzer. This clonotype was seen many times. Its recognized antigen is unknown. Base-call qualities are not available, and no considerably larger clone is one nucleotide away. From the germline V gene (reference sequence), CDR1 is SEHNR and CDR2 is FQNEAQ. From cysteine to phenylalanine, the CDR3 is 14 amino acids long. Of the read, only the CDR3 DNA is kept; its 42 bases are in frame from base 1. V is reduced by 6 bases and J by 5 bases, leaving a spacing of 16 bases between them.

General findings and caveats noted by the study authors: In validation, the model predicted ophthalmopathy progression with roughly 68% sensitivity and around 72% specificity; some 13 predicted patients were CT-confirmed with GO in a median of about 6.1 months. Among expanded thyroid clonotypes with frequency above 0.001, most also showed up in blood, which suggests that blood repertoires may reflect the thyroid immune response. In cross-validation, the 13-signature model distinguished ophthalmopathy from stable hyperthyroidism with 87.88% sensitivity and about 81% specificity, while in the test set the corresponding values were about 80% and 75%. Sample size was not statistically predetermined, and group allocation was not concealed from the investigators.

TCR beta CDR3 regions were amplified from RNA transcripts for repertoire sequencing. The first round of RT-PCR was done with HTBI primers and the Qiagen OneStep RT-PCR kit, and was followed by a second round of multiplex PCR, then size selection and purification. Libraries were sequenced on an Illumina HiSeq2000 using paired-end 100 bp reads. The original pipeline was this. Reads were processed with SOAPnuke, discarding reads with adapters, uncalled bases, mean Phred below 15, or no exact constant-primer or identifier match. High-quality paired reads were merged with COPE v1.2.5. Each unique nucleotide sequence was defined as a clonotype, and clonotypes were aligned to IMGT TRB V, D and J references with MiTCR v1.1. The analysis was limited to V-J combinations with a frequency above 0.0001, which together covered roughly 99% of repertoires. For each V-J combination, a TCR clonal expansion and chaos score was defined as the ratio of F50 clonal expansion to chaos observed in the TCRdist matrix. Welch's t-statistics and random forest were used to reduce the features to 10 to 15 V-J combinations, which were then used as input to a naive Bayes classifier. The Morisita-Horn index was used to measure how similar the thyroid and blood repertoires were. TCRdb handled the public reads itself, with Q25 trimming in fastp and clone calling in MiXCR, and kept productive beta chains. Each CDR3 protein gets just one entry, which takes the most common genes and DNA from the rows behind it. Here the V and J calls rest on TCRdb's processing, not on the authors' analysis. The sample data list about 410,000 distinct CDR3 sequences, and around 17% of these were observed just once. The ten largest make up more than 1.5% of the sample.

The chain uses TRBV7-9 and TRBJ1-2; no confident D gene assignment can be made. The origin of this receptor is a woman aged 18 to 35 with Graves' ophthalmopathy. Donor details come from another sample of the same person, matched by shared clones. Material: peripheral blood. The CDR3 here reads CASSHTVTPYGYTF. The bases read TGTGCCAGCAGTCATACTGTAACCCCATATGGCTACACCTTC.